This T cell receptor (beta chain) is from a study of neurological immune-mediated disorders. This clonotype came up a few times. The antigen remains unidentified. Study-level findings and limits: HTLV-1-associated myelopathy had the most TCR clonal expansion, and multiple sclerosis had the least, less than healthy controls.

As for the cDNA, it was generated by 5'RACE with 10-nucleotide random UMIs. Over 200 million TCR-beta sequences from 15-18 subjects were obtained in each sequencing run. Each CDR3 protein is one row after TCRdb ran MiXCR on the 5' RACE reads. Here the sample spans some 49,000 distinct CDR3 sequences, 13% being singletons. The sample's time point: longitudinal time-point 2. Unsorted libraries used 2 million PBMCs kept at -80 degrees C. The CDR3 is made up of 13 amino acids. The germline CDR1 and CDR2 sequences are SNHLY and FYNNEI. V lost 6 bases, J lost 9 bases, and 7 bases stayed unmatched. The chain uses TRBV2 and TRBJ2-1; 8 nucleotides line up with TRBD2. What was sequenced was PBMCs. The source of this sequence is a male donor with HTLV-1-associated myelopathy (HAM/TSP). The CDR3 is CASSRPSGGEQFF. The CDR3 DNA reads as TGTGCCAGCAGCCGCCCCAGCGGGGGTGAGCAGTTCTTC.